This record concerns one TCR beta chain sequence. These data belong to a study of blood T cell repertoires in COVID-19. Study in general: Some COVID-19 samples were acute and others convalescent; all came from the United States, Italy and Spain. In each case, the material was cDNA or gDNA derived from T cells, B-cell-depleted T cells, or PBMCs.

In the original workflow: By means of reference gene primer amplification, nucleated cell counts were estimated. Method: immunoSEQ multiplex PCR; TCRdb's copy keeps in-frame clones and lacks some. D and trimming come from the DNA, and the V and J calls and clone size come from that table. The sample yields some 83,000 clones, roughly 84% seen once. This CDR3 has 11 residues. CDR1 and CDR2 from the germline V gene are SQVTM and ANQGSEA. The sequencing input was peripheral blood. The chain has TRBV29-1 and TRBJ1-1, with D uncertain. The receptor's source is a man in his fifties with acute or convalescent COVID-19. The CDR3 DNA reads as TGCAGAGTTAACAGGAACACTGAAGCTTTCTTT. This codes for CRVNRNTEAFF.